The 13 T cell receptor beta chains below come from one sample, sequenced in a study of breast tumors, draining lymph nodes, adjacent tissues. TCRdb itself ran the multiplex PCR reads through MiXCR, one entry per CDR3 protein. The sample lists 200,000 or so distinct CDR3 sequences, roughly 31% occurring once. Breast cancer patients provided tissue from their axillary draining lymph nodes. The sequenced sample consisted of axillary lymph node tissue. Receptors originate from a female donor with breast cancer. Some clones in this sample may be carry-over from other donors' samples.

Details on this clonotype: A read error may explain this, as a much larger clone is one base away. The CDR3 region is CASSIELANSPLHF. In DNA, the CDR3 is TGTGCCAGCAGCATCGAGTTGGCTAATTCACCCCTCCACTTT. The chain combines TRBV5-4 with TRBJ1-6; D is undetermined. This CDR3 is 14 amino acids long. The V gene's germline CDR1 is SGHNT and CDR2 YYREEE (reference sequence). The V end was cut by 4 bases, the J end by 6 bases, with 11 bases between.

Regarding this clonotype: Given a much more abundant clone one base away, this may be a read error. The chain is built from TRBV6-5 and TRBJ2-5; possible D gene TRBD2, 7 bases. The germline V gene has CDR1 MNHEY and CDR2 SVGAGI. The CDR3 has 13 residues. The V and J ends lost 5 bases and 10 bases respectively, with 17 bases between them. The CDR3 bases are TGTGCCAGCAGTGCCCTCAGGGGAGGGCTCCAGTACTTC. Residues: CASSALRGGLQYF.

This clonotype was counted ten times or more. The chain joins TRBV18 to TRBJ2-7; D is uncertain. The germline V gene has CDR1 KGHSH and CDR2 LQKENI. The CDR3 is 13 amino acids. V gave up 3 bases and J gave up 2 bases, with 8 bases separating them. Here the CDR3 DNA reads TGTGCCAGCTCACCGGGGTCGGCCTACGAGCAGTACTTC. Encoded protein: CASSPGSAYEQYF.

This clonotype was seen at least ten times. DNA of the CDR3: TGCAGTGCTCCTTCAGGATATGAGCAGTTCTTC. Encoded protein: CSAPSGYEQFF. The rearrangement uses TRBV20-1 and TRBJ2-1; no definite D call. CDR3 length: 11 residues. The germline V gene encodes CDR1 DFQATT and CDR2 SNEGSKA (reference sequence). The V end lost 5 bases, the J end lost 8 bases, and 10 bases lay between the germline ends.

With regard to this clonotype: This may be a read error, as it is one base from a much larger clone. The V call is TRBV18, the J call TRBJ1-5; D remains unclear. CDR3 size: 14 residues. From germline, CDR1 is KGHSH and CDR2 LQKENI. Trimming took off 5 bases at V and 0 bases at J, with 8 bases between the two ends. CDR3 sequence reads: CASSWGYSNQPQHF. The DNA of the CDR3 is TGTGCCAGCTCATGGGGATATAGCAATCAGCCCCAGCATTTT.

V and J are TRBV20-1 and TRBJ2-1, with 7 bases lining up with TRBD2. With V trimmed by 7 bases and J by 8 bases, 5 bases remained unmatched. The CDR3 has 11 residues. The germline CDR1 and CDR2 sequences are DFQATT and SNEGSKA (reference sequence). The CDR3 spells CSGTGGDEQFF. DNA for the CDR3: TGCAGTGGAACTGGGGGGGATGAGCAGTTCTTC.

This clonotype has a count of ten or more. The chain has TRBV4-1 and TRBJ2-5; tentatively, D is TRBD2 (6 bases). Germline lookup yields CDR1 MGHRA and CDR2 YSYEKL. The CDR3 runs to 15 residues. V was cut by 1 base and J by 4 bases, with 13 bases left in between. For the CDR3, the DNA is TGCGCCAGCAGCCAAGGCGGAGGGCGGGGAGAGACCCAGTACTTC. This codes for CASSQGGGRGETQYF.

This clonotype was observed at least ten times. The V call is TRBV15, the J call TRBJ2-3, with 12 positions matching TRBD2. Per germline, CDR1 LNHNV and CDR2 YYDKDF (reference sequence). Trimming cost V 5 bases and J 6 bases; bases outside gene matches: 9. The CDR3 extends over 16 amino acids. Written as DNA, the CDR3 is TGTGCCACCAGCGCCCGCCTAGCGGGAGGGCCGGATACGCAGTATTTT. The encoded protein is CATSARLAGGPDTQYF.

This clonotype appeared a few times. The rearrangement joins TRBV5-1 to TRBJ1-1; a weak D match, TRBD1 (6 bases). Trimming pared 4 bases from V and 0 bases from J, leaving 16 bases between. Germline V gene sequence: CDR1 SGHRS, CDR2 YFSETQ. This CDR3 spans 16 amino acids. The CDR3 is CASSANPTGMNTEAFF. CDR3 coding DNA: TGCGCCAGCAGCGCGAACCCGACAGGCATGAACACTGAAGCTTTCTTT.

In this sample, this clonotype turned up many times. CDR3 protein: CASSVGTGNYGYTF. CDR3 nucleotide sequence: TGCGCCAGCAGCGTAGGGACAGGGAACTATGGCTACACCTTC. J is TRBJ1-2 and V is TRBV5-1; the match to TRBD1 covers 9 bases. Germline V gives CDR1 SGHRS, CDR2 YFSETQ. The CDR3 length is 14 residues. Trimming took 4 bases from V and 2 from J; bases not matched to a gene: 3.

This clonotype has ten or more counts. The rearrangement uses TRBV5-1 and TRBJ2-3; D is perhaps TRBD1 or TRBD2 (5 bases each). The length of the CDR3 is 13 residues. Between the trimmed V and J ends, which lost 4 bases and 5 bases, there was a span of 11 bases. Looked up from germline, CDR1 is SGHRS and CDR2 is YFSETQ. The CDR3 spells CASSGGHGDTQYF. The DNA for the CDR3 is TGCGCCAGCAGCGGGGGTCATGGAGATACGCAGTATTTT.

This clonotype was recorded only once. The junction does not match germline at one end; this may be a read error. This rearrangement joins TRBV11-3 to TRBJ1-6, with unresolved D. This CDR3 region has 16 residues. From germline, CDR1 is SGHNT and CDR2 YENEEA. Here the CDR3 reads CASGLEVGPYNLPLHF. The DNA of the CDR3 is TGTGCCAGCGGCTTAGAGGTCGGCCCCTATAATTTACCCCTCCACTTT.

This chain uses TRBV2 with TRBJ1-5; TRBD1 is a possible D gene (5 bases). Trimming removed 6 bases from V and 14 bases from J, with 20 bases in between. CDR3 length: 13 amino acids. Per germline, CDR1 SNHLY and CDR2 FYNNEI. The CDR3 DNA reads TGTGCCAGCAGCTCCGGGACTAGCGGGACTGAGCATTTT. Encoded protein: CASSSGTSGTEHF. Looking up the rest from reference TRBV2 and TRBJ1-5 gives the full variable domain: EPEVTQTPSHQVTQMGQEVILRCVPISNHLYFYWYRQILGQKVEFLVSFYNNEISEKSEIFDDQFSVERPDGSNFTLKIRSTKLEDSAMYFCASSSGTSGTEHFGDGTRLSIL.